The text below deals with one TCR beta chain. The target of this receptor is not known. Base-call qualities are not available, and no considerably larger clone is one nucleotide away. Healthy HIV-negative adults with no recently reported acute infections or vaccinations were included as donors. Only Caucasian adults living in Nashville, Tennessee, USA were represented among the donors. For unsorted samples, tens of millions of PBMCs were counted and genomic DNA was extracted with the QIAamp DNA Blood Mini kit. Blood was collected by leukapheresis, and PBMCs were isolated by Ficoll-Histopaque density gradient centrifugation and then cryopreserved in liquid nitrogen vapor phase. The cysteine opens and the phenylalanine closes a CDR3 of 18 amino acids. The CDR3 DNA has 54 bases and is translated from base 1. For this chain, trimming is 4 bases at the V end and 6 bases at the J end, and the number of junction bases without a gene match is 16. In the germline V gene, CDR1 corresponds to SGHTA and CDR2 to FQGTGA.

Using the deep immunoSEQ assay, TCR CDR3 regions were amplified from genomic DNA by multiplex PCR. For each cell subset, the extracted genomic DNA was distributed evenly across all wells of several immunoSEQ 96-well plates, and each plate served as one replicate. For unsorted PBMC, each replicate PCR was loaded with approximately 300 ng genomic DNA, equivalent to about 30,000 T cell genomes. Genomic DNA from unsorted PBMC was sequenced over ten immunoSEQ deep assay plates. Purified libraries were measured with a Qubit 3.0 fluorometer, size-checked on a Bioanalyzer 2100, and measured again with the KAPA Library Quantification kit. Every immunoSEQ 96-well plate was sequenced on a separate single-read 150-cycle Illumina NextSeq 550 flow cell. The source study handled its data this way. The immunoSEQ output contained only junctional sequences without quality scores, so filtering could not match that applied to full-length reads. To assign V/J genes and CDR3, sequences were annotated against IMGT germline references using PyIR, a Python wrapper for IgBLAST v1.9. Reads were removed for weak V/J assignments (E-value above 1e-6), missing CDR3, stop codons, out-of-frame junctions, or ambiguous translated residues. V3J clonotypes were defined as sequences sharing an identical inferred V gene, J gene, and CDR3 amino acid sequence. The percentage overlap between two repertoires was calculated by dividing the number of shared unique clonotypes by the size of the smaller repertoire. Richness of each repertoire was evaluated using RTK rarefaction, the Chao1 estimator, and Recon v2.1 estimates of unobserved clonotypes. TCRdb carries this immuneACCESS record with in-frame sequences only. Its versions omit some clonotypes, under half of them owing to an unresolved V gene in the studies checked, with the rest unexplained. D and trimming were read from the DNA, whereas the V and J calls and clone size are those reported in that table. This sample comprises 550,000 to 600,000 clones, roughly 79% of them detected only once. Clones ranked in the top ten supply 9.5% to 15% of the sample.

The entry originates in a study of shared clonotypes between healthy human individuals (dated by TCRdb to about 2020). At the level of the whole study: Three men and two women, aged 18 to 49 years, made up the cohort. To estimate repertoire size and how much clonotype sharing occurs between individuals, the study deeply sequenced the blood TCR repertoires of roughly 5 healthy adults. To increase sequencing depth and limit assay-specific biases, TCR repertoire library preparation and sequencing were carried out by different laboratories using diverse techniques. Per donor, leukapheresis produced somewhere between about 0.85 and 10 billion PBMCs.

Overall study outcomes, separate from this receptor: Based on pairwise subsampling, the degree of clonotype sharing among donors was expected to be affected by sequencing depth. The genetic and exposure-history diversity represented was limited by the small number of donors. Sampling was restricted to blood, and TCR repertoires in tissues likely differ from the TCR repertoires found in blood.

The clonotype was recovered from a woman aged 40-49 years in good health. Some clones in this sample may be carry-over from other donors' samples. Sequencing used PBMCs. The chain uses TRBV7-3 and TRBJ2-1, and 9 bases in between align with TRBD1. The nucleotides read TGTGCCAGCAGCTCAAATCCCCCCGGGACAGGGAGCATCAATGAGCAGTTCTTC. This yields the protein CASSSNPPGTGSINEQFF. The entire variable domain, with the stretches around the CDR3 drawn from the reference TRBV7-3 and TRBJ2-1 proteins, is GAGVSQTPSNKVTEKGKYVELRCDPISGHTALYWYRQSLGQGPEFLIYFQGTGAADDSGLPNDRFFAVRPEGSVSTLKIQRTERGDSAVYLCASSSNPPGTGSINEQFFGPGTRLTVL.